This TCR beta chain was documented in a study of blood T cells in healthy people across ages. Study findings and constraints: Across samples, TCR beta diversity tracked strongly with naive T cell percentage. PBMCs that were unsorted prevented a conclusive naive versus antigen-experienced comparison.

A J-beta primer mix and a sample-barcoded 5' primer were used in a second PCR of roughly 7 to 12 cycles. TCRdb redid the calling of the 5' RACE reads with MiXCR, one entry per CDR3 protein. The repertoire holds hundreds of thousands of distinct CDR3 sequences, with roughly 60% as singletons. Each donor supplied approximately 10 milliliters of peripheral blood. This clonotype came up once. Its antigen is not known. V lost 4 bases to trimming and J lost 4 bases, with 10 bases between them. Germline values: CDR1 SEHNR, CDR2 FQNEAQ (reference sequence). The CDR3 consists of 13 residues. The source is a man aged 30-40 years in good health. The chain carries TRBV7-9 and TRBJ2-5; possible D gene TRBD1, 5 bases. Material for sequencing was blood. Here the CDR3 reads CASSSRGPETQYF. Written as DNA, the CDR3 is TGTGCCAGCAGCTCAAGGGGTCCAGAGACCCAGTACTTC. Full variable domain (remainder filled in from reference TRBV7-9 and TRBJ2-5): DTGVSQNPRHKITKRGQNVTFRCDPISEHNRLYWYRQTLGQGPEFLTYFQNEAQLEKSRLLSDRFSAERPKGSFSTLEIQRTEQGDSAMYLCASSSRGPETQYFGPGTRLLVL.